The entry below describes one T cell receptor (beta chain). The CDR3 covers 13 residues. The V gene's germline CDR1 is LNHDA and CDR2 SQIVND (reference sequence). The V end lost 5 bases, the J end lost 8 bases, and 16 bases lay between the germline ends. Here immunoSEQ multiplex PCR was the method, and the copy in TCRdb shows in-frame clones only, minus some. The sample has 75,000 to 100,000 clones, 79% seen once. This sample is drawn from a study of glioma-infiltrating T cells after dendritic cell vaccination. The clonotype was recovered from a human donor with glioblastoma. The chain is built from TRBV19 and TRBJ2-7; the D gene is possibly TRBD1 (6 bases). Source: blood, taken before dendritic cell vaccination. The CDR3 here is CASSSRQDKKQYF. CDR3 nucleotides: TGTGCCAGTAGTTCGAGACAGGATAAGAAGCAGTACTTC.